The 14 T cell receptor beta chains given below trace back to one sample, sequenced in a study of T-cell reconstitution after alpha-beta-depleted transplantation in children. This sample's TCRbeta library carried unique molecular identifier barcodes. In TCRdb, the PCR reads were re-called with MiXCR into one record per CDR3 protein. Among fewer than 120,000 distinct CDR3 sequences listed, approximately 10% were seen once. The specimen comprised PBMCs from the stem cell graft donor, sampled from the stem cell graft. The receptor source for this set is a human donor who donated a stem cell graft to a child with acute lymphoblastic leukemia.

This clonotype has ten or more counts. The chain recombines TRBV7-2 with TRBJ2-7; tentative D call: TRBD1 (6 bases). The CDR3 has 15 amino acids. V was pared by 2 bases and J by 3 bases, with 14 bases between. Germline assignment: CDR1 SGHTA and CDR2 FQGNSA. The CDR3, as DNA: TGTGCCAGCAGCTTAAGATTTCAGGGGTACTACGAGCAGTACTTC. Translated, it gives CASSLRFQGYYEQYF.

This clonotype was found many times. The rearrangement joins TRBV6-2 or TRBV6-3 to TRBJ1-5, with D perhaps TRBD1 (5 bases). CDR1 MNHEY and CDR2 SVGEGT come from the germline V gene. V lost 2 bases and J 1 base, leaving 12 bases between the germline ends. The CDR3 totals 16 residues. CDR3 DNA sequence: TGTGCCAGCAGTTACCGGGGGGAGGGAAGCAATCAGCCCCAGCATTTT. As protein: CASSYRGEGSNQPQHF.

This clonotype was found many times. The rearrangement joins TRBV5-1 to TRBJ2-3; D is possibly TRBD1 or TRBD2 (5 bases each). This CDR3 has 18 amino acids. The V and J ends lost 4 bases and 3 bases respectively, with 24 bases between them. Germline CDR1 is SGHRS and CDR2 is YFSETQ. The CDR3 coding sequence is TGCGCCAGCAGCGGATACGGGACCACCATGGTAGGGACAGATACGCAGTATTTT. Protein sequence: CASSGYGTTMVGTDTQYF.

The sample holds many counts of this clonotype. The rearrangement joins TRBV5-1 to TRBJ1-2; a possible D gene is TRBD1 (5 bases). Trimming took 7 bases from V and 8 from J, leaving 27 bases between them. Per germline, CDR1 SGHRS and CDR2 YFSETQ. The CDR3 contains 16 residues. The CDR3 sequence: CASAPQTGATYAGYTF. DNA of the CDR3: TGCGCCAGCGCTCCCCAGACCGGGGCGACCTATGCGGGCTACACCTTC.

This clonotype was detected ten times or more. This CDR3 reads CASTPRGAATSGANVLTF. The CDR3 DNA is TGTGCCAGCACCCCCCGGGGGGCAGCGACGTCTGGGGCCAACGTCCTGACTTTC. This chain uses TRBV6-1 with TRBJ2-6; D may be TRBD2 (7 bases). The V gene's germline CDR1 is MNHNS and CDR2 SASEGT. V shed 7 bases and J shed 1 base, with 20 bases lying between them. The CDR3 is 18 amino acids.

This clonotype was observed at least ten times. V usage is TRBV7-2 and J usage is TRBJ1-1; no definite D call. The length of the CDR3 is 11 residues. V was shortened by 5 bases and J by 5 bases, with 6 bases between the two germline ends. Looked up from germline, CDR1 is SGHTA and CDR2 is FQGNSA. The CDR3 nucleotides read TGTGCCAGCAGCCCACGGACTGAAGCTTTCTTT. It translates to CASSPRTEAFF.

This clonotype was detected many times. This chain connects TRBV29-1 to TRBJ2-2, with D maybe TRBD2 (6 bases). CDR3 length: 15 amino acids. Germline CDR1 reads SQVTM; CDR2 reads ANQGSEA. In DNA, the CDR3 is TGCAGTGTCTTTAGCACTAGCACGAGGGGCGGGGAGCTGTTTTTT. Amino acid sequence: CSVFSTSTRGGELFF.

This clonotype was recorded many times. The rearrangement uses TRBV5-1 and TRBJ2-2, with 9 bases identical to TRBD1. Germline V gene sequence: CDR1 SGHRS, CDR2 YFSETQ. The length of the CDR3 is 16 residues. V shed 4 bases, J shed 2 bases, and the junction held 6 bases outside the gene matches. CDR3 sequence reads: CASSPAGQGNTGELFF. Here the CDR3 DNA reads TGCGCCAGCAGCCCGGCGGGACAGGGAAACACCGGGGAGCTGTTTTTT.

This clonotype was seen many times. The chain couples TRBV7-9 to TRBJ1-6; a weak D match, TRBD1 (5 bases). Looked up from germline, CDR1 is SEHNR and CDR2 is FQNEAQ (reference sequence). With 1 base removed from V and 10 bases from J, the gap between germline ends came to 11 bases. This CDR3 has 14 residues. The CDR3 DNA reads TGTGCCAGCAGCTTAGACCAGGGAGGCTCACCCCTCCACTTT. This gives the protein CASSLDQGGSPLHF.

This clonotype has ten or more counts. The chain has TRBV7-2 and TRBJ1-3; D call uncertain. The CDR3 runs to 12 residues. Germline assignment: CDR1 SGHTA and CDR2 FQGNSA. V was clipped by 1 base and J by 5 bases, with 3 bases between them. CDR3 protein: CASSLVRNTIYF. The CDR3 DNA follows: TGTGCCAGCAGCTTAGTACGAAACACCATATATTTT.

This clonotype was counted many times. V and J are TRBV20-1 and TRBJ2-6; 9 bases match TRBD1. The V gene end was trimmed by 4 bases and the J gene end by 0 bases; junction bases not matched to a gene: 10. This CDR3 has 18 residues. In germline, CDR1 is DFQATT, CDR2 SNEGSKA (reference sequence). CDR3 protein: CSAITAGTGYSGANVLTF. The DNA for the CDR3 is TGCAGTGCTATAACCGCCGGGACAGGGTACTCTGGGGCCAACGTCCTGACTTTC.

This clonotype was recorded many times. CDR3 residues: CASRSLGKGNKAYGYTF. CDR3 nucleotide sequence: TGTGCCAGCAGATCCTTGGGAAAGGGTAACAAAGCCTATGGCTACACCTTC. V gene TRBV12-3 or TRBV12-4 combines with J gene TRBJ1-2; D remains unclear. This CDR3 has 17 residues. Between the trimmed V and J ends, which lost 6 bases and 4 bases, there was a span of 24 bases.

This clonotype was seen at least ten times. The chain recombines TRBV3-1 with TRBJ1-6, with 7 bases fitting TRBD1. Germline V gene data show CDR1 as LGHDT and CDR2 as YNNKEL (reference sequence). The V and J ends lost 5 bases and 9 bases, in that order; junction bases with no gene match: 7. This CDR3 has 14 amino acids. In DNA form, the CDR3 reads TGTGCCAGCAGCGCCCGACAGGGAACTTCACCCCTCCACTTT. Its protein product is CASSARQGTSPLHF.

This clonotype was seen repeatedly, ten times or more. The chain carries TRBV5-1 and TRBJ2-7; 8 bases are a match to TRBD2. The germline V gene has CDR1 SGHRS and CDR2 YFSETQ. CDR3 length equals 14 residues. Trimming removed 7 bases from V and 2 bases from J; junction bases left unmatched: 8. CDR3 residues: CASSPDGRAYEQYF. Here the CDR3 DNA reads TGCGCCAGCTCCCCCGACGGGAGGGCCTACGAGCAGTACTTC.